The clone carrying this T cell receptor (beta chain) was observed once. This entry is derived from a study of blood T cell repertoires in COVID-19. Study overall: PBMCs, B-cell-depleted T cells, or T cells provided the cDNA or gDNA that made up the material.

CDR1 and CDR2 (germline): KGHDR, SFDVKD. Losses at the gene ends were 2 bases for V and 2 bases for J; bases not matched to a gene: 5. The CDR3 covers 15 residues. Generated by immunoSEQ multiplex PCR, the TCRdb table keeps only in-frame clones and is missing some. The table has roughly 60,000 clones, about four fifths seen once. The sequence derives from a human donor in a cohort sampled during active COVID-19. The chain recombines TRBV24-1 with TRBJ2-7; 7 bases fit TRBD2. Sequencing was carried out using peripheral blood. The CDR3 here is CATSDSKRGPYEQYF. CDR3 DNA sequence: TGTGCCACCAGTGATTCGAAGCGGGGACCCTACGAGCAGTACTTC.